The entry that follows covers one T cell receptor beta chain sequence. The antigen remains undetermined. The sample belongs to a study of radiation and T cells in renal cell carcinoma. Study in general: Nephrectomy followed 15 Gy stereotactic body radiation by 4 weeks. Study conclusions and caveats: In blood, top tumor clones expanded by 2 weeks, shrinking by 4. No pretreatment tumor biopsies were available for baseline clonotypes.

Clones were sequenced by immunoSEQ multiplex PCR, and TCRdb holds only the in-frame ones, with some missing. The sample lists more than 150,000 clones, roughly 86% occurring once. Trimming removed 1 base at V and 3 bases at J, with 22 bases between. CDR3 length: 18 residues. The germline CDR1 and CDR2 sequences are SGHDN and FVKESK. Described time point: blood 2 weeks post-SBRT. Treatment denoted: 15 Gy SBRT to primary tumor, nephrectomy 4 weeks later. Radiation-treated patients gave blood at baseline, week 2 and week 4. The source was blood, collected from a patient whose treatment included radiotherapy and nephrectomy. The source of this sequence is a woman aged 50 to 60 with renal cell carcinoma. The chain has TRBV14 and TRBJ2-7, with D perhaps TRBD1 or TRBD2 (6 bases each). CDR3 residues: CASSQVFVGGPTYYEQYF. Here the CDR3 DNA reads TGTGCCAGCAGCCAAGTTTTTGTGGGGGGCCCTACCTACTACGAGCAGTACTTC.